The table lists the clone carrying this TCR beta chain with a few counts. The antigen remains unidentified. The beta constant-region primer was an equimolar mix of two oligonucleotides covering TRBC1 and TRBC2. TCRdb itself ran the UMI-ligation and nested PCR reads through MiXCR, one entry per CDR3 protein. In the table there are some 150,000 distinct CDR3 sequences, approximately 17% of which are singletons. Cells stained for CD3, CD4, CD8, CD45RA, CD27 and viability were sorted into four CD45RA/CD27 subsets. This specimen comes from a study of naive and memory T cell subsets. V lost 10 bases and J lost 8; bases outside the gene matches: 7. The germline V gene encodes CDR1 MDHEN and CDR2 SYDVKM. The CDR3 spans 11 residues. Findings and caveats of the study: Naive repertoires, especially CD8, held a few larger clonotypes, possibly memory cells re-expressing CD45RA.

The J gene is TRBJ1-2, the V gene TRBV28; 7 bases fit TRBD1. This clonotype was obtained from a human donor in good health. Sequenced sample: naive CD4+ T cells from blood. The CDR3 region is CATGQAVGYTF. CDR3 coding DNA: TGTGCCACTGGACAGGCGGTCGGCTACACCTTC.